This record covers a single TCR beta chain. Germline V gene data show CDR1 as LGHNA and CDR2 as YNFKEQ. This CDR3 spans 14 amino acids. Trimming removed 3 bases from V and 11 bases from J; junction bases left unmatched: 11. This specimen comes from a study of blood T cell repertoires in COVID-19. As originally analysed: Estimated nucleated cell counts came from reference gene primer amplification. Generated by immunoSEQ multiplex PCR, the TCRdb table keeps only in-frame clones and is missing some. V and J calls and clone size are given by that table; D and trimming were obtained from the DNA. The data hold tens of thousands of clones, with 65% to 85% observed a single time.

The sequence was obtained from a human donor in a cohort sampled during active COVID-19. The chain uses TRBV4-2 and TRBJ1-1; TRBD1 agrees at 8 bases. Material for sequencing was peripheral blood. The CDR3 DNA reads as TGTGCCAGCAGCCAGGGACAGGCGACCGATTGGGCTTTCTTT. Its translation: CASSQGQATDWAFF.